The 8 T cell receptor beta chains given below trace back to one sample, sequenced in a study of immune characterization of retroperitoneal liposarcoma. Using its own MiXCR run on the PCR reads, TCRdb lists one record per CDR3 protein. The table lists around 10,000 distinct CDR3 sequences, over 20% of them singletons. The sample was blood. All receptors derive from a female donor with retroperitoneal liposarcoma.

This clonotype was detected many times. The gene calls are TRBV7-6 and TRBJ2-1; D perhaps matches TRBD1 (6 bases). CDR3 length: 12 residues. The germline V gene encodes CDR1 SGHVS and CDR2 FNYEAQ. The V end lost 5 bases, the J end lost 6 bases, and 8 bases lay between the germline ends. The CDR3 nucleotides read TGTGCCAGCAGCGGGGGCCTCAATGAGCAGTTCTTC. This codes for CASSGGLNEQFF.

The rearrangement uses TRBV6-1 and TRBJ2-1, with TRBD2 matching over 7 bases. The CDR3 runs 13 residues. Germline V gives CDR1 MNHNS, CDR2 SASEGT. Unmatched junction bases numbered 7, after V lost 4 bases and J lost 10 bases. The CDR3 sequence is CASSAGTIYEQFF. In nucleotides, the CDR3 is TGTGCCAGCAGTGCCGGGACTATTTACGAGCAGTTCTTC.

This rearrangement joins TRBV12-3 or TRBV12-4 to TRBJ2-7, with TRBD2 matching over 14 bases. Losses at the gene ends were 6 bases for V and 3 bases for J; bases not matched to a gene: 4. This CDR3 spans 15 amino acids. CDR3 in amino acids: CASRQGTSGSYEQYF. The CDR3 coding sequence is TGTGCCAGCAGACAAGGGACTAGCGGGAGCTACGAGCAGTACTTC.

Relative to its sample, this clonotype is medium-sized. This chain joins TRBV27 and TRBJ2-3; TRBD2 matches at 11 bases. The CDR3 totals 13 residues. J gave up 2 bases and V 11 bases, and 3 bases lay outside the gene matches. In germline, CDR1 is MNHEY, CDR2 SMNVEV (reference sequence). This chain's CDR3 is CAELAGVTDTQYF. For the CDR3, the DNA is TGTGCCGAACTAGCGGGAGTCACAGATACGCAGTATTTT.

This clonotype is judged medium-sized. CDR3 sequence: CASSFSGDRGNQPQHF. DNA for the CDR3: TGTGCCAGCAGTTTTTCCGGGGACAGGGGGAATCAGCCCCAGCATTTT. The chain carries TRBV12-3 or TRBV12-4 and TRBJ1-5, with 11 nucleotides matching TRBD1. The junction had 5 bases not matched to a gene; V was cut back by 3 bases and J by 4 bases. The CDR3 contains 16 residues.

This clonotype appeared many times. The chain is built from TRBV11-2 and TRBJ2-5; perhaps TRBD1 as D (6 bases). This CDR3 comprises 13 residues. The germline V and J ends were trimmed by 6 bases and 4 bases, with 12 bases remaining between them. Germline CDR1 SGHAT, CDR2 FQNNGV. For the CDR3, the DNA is TGTGCCAGCAGGCTTGGGGGCGTAGAGACCCAGTACTTC. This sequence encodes CASRLGGVETQYF.

DNA of the CDR3: TGTGCCAGCAGTTACTCCCAGGGGGGGGATGAAAAACTGTTTTTT. This encodes CASSYSQGGDEKLFF. The chain carries TRBV6-6 and TRBJ1-4; TRBD1 agrees at 7 bases. V trimming: 0 bases; J trimming: 6 bases; junction bases outside the gene matches: 4. From germline, CDR1 is MNHNY and CDR2 SVGAGI (reference sequence). CDR3 length: 15 amino acids.

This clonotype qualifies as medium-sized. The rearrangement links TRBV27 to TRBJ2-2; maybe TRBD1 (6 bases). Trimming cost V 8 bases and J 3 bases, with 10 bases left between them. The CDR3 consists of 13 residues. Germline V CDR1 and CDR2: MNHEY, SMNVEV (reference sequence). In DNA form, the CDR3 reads TGTGCCAGCGGGACAAGGCACACCGGGGAGCTGTTTTTT. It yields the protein CASGTRHTGELFF.